Here is one T cell receptor (beta chain) with its context. Preparation of the TCRbeta library was carried out with unique molecular identifiers. MiXCR, run by TCRdb on the PCR reads, gives a single entry per CDR3 protein. The data show 250,000 to 400,000 distinct CDR3 sequences, more than 20% seen once. The CDR3 has 14 amino acids. Germline CDR1 and CDR2: LGHDT and YNNKEL (reference sequence). Losses at the gene ends were 4 bases for V and 7 bases for J; bases not matched to a gene: 7. These data come from a study of T-cell reconstitution after alpha-beta-depleted transplantation in children. This TCR was sampled from a male patient aged 5 to 17 who had a stem cell transplant for acute lymphoblastic leukemia, so the T cells may come from the graft donor. The starting material was PBMCs, mostly from graft donor cells, obtained 180 days after TCRalphabeta/CD19-depleted stem cell transplant. V is TRBV3-1 and J is TRBJ1-5; the match to TRBD1 covers 7 bases. In nucleotides, the CDR3 is TGTGCCAGCAGCCGATTCAGGGGGGACCAGCCCCAGCATTTT. Translation: CASSRFRGDQPQHF.